A single sample gave rise to the 31 T cell receptor beta chains below, sequenced in a study of monozygotic twins with inflammatory bowel disease. TCRdb reprocessed the 5' RACE reads; each CDR3 protein has one entry and no DNA is given. This repertoire includes 150,000 to 200,000 distinct CDR3 sequences. The sample comprised blood. These receptors all come from a human donor with ulcerative colitis or Crohn's disease, or a healthy co-twin of an affected twin (not recorded which).

V is TRBV7-2 and J is TRBJ2-7; the TCRdb D gene call, TRBD1, has no DNA to confirm it. The CDR3 runs 12 residues. CDR1 and CDR2 (germline): SGHTA, FQGNSA. Here the CDR3 reads CATGWGAYEQYF.

This chain connects TRBV19 to TRBJ1-2; TCRdb's D call, TRBD1, is unchecked because there is no DNA. The CDR3 consists of 14 residues. The germline CDR1 and CDR2 sequences are LNHDA and SQIVND (reference sequence). CDR3 sequence: CTSTGTVDNYGYTF.

J is TRBJ2-7 and V is TRBV30; TCRdb lists TRBD1, though no DNA is available to test this call. The CDR3 is 15 residues long. Per the germline V gene, CDR1 is GTSNPN and CDR2 is SVGIG (reference sequence). This CDR3 reads CAWRPSWGIFYEQYF.

The genes are TRBV24-1 and TRBJ1-2; absent DNA, TCRdb's TRBD1 call cannot be checked. The germline V gene has CDR1 KGHDR and CDR2 SFDVKD. The CDR3 consists of 14 residues. Here the CDR3 reads CATRRNGGNYGYTF.

The chain joins TRBV5-1 to TRBJ2-1; TCRdb's D call of TRBD2 is untestable without DNA. This CDR3 has 14 residues. Germline V gene lookup returns CDR1 SGHRS and CDR2 YFSETQ. CDR3 sequence: CASSIQLDSNEQFF.

The CDR3 reads CASSHGTSYRSYNEQFF. This chain connects TRBV5-5 to TRBJ2-1; TCRdb names TRBD2, which stays unverified in the absence of DNA. Germline CDR1 SGHKS, CDR2 YYEKEE (reference sequence). The CDR3 loop spans 17 amino acids.

The CDR3 here is CASSSWTGGNEQYF. The genes are TRBV5-1 and TRBJ2-7; the D call of TRBD1 rests on TCRdb alone, since no DNA is present to check it. CDR1 is SGHRS, CDR2 YFSETQ, per germline. CDR3 length: 14 amino acids.

The chain carries TRBV7-9 and TRBJ1-2; TCRdb's D call, TRBD1, is unchecked because there is no DNA. Germline lookup yields CDR1 SEHNR and CDR2 FQNEAQ (reference sequence). This CDR3 spans 15 amino acids. Here the CDR3 reads CASSPRGVRGEGYTF.

The chain joins TRBV7-6 to TRBJ2-1; TCRdb outputs TRBD2, but without DNA this stays unchecked. The CDR3 spans 15 residues. Germline lookup yields CDR1 SGHVS and CDR2 FNYEAQ. The CDR3 protein is CASSLEPARGDEQFF.

This sequence joins TRBV12-3 or TRBV12-4 and TRBJ1-1; TCRdb picks TRBD1, but there is no DNA to check that call. The CDR3 is 13 amino acids. The CDR3 spells CASSIDRGTEAFF.

This chain connects TRBV28 to TRBJ1-4. This CDR3 has 12 residues. Looked up from germline, CDR1 is MDHEN and CDR2 is SYDVKM. The CDR3 here is CASSYGSEKLFF.

The V and J genes are TRBV5-6 and TRBJ1-1. The CDR3 sequence is 16 residues long. CDR1 and CDR2 from the germline V gene are SGHDT and YYEEEE. CDR3 sequence reads: CASSPMGRRGNTEAFF.

The rearrangement uses TRBV5-1 and TRBJ2-7; TCRdb selects TRBD1, and the lack of DNA leaves this call unchecked. This CDR3 contains 11 residues. Germline assignment: CDR1 SGHRS and CDR2 YFSETQ. The CDR3 loop reads CASSSGSEQYF.

J is TRBJ2-5 and V is TRBV15; lacking DNA, the TRBD1 call made by TCRdb goes unchecked. Germline V lookup: CDR1 LNHNV, CDR2 YYDKDF (reference sequence). The CDR3 is 14 amino acids. This CDR3 is CATSRAGQGETQYF.

The V gene is TRBV5-1, the J gene TRBJ2-3; TCRdb's assignment of TRBD2 cannot be checked, as there is no DNA. Germline V lookup: CDR1 SGHRS, CDR2 YFSETQ. The CDR3 has 20 amino acids. The CDR3 spells CASSLAYRLAGGDNTDTQYF.

V and J are TRBV7-2 and TRBJ2-1; TCRdb reports TRBD1, a call that lacks DNA to check it against. The CDR3 is 15 residues long. From germline, CDR1 is SGHTA and CDR2 FQGNSA. The CDR3 protein is CASTPAGEIYNEQFF.

The J gene is TRBJ1-1, the V gene TRBV25-1. CDR3 length: 13 residues. The germline V gene has CDR1 MGHDK and CDR2 SYGVNS. The CDR3 loop is CASSELSGTEAFF. Supplemented by reference TRBV25-1 and TRBJ1-1, the full variable domain reads EADIYQTPRYLVIGTGKKITLECSQTMGHDKMYWYQQDPGMELHLIHYSYGVNSTEKGDLSSESTVSRIRTEHFPLTLESARPSHTSQYLCASSELSGTEAFFGQGTRLTVV.

V usage is TRBV10-3 and J usage is TRBJ2-2; TCRdb indicates TRBD1, and absent DNA this call remains unverified. Germline CDR1 and CDR2: ENHRY and SYGVKD. The CDR3 totals 20 residues. The CDR3: CAIKEPRPYPESRGTGELFF.

This chain joins TRBV20-1 and TRBJ2-7; as DNA is missing, the TRBD2 call by TCRdb cannot be tested. This CDR3 has 15 residues. From germline, CDR1 is DFQATT and CDR2 SNEGSKA (reference sequence). CDR3 amino acids: CSASPLAGGLYEQYF.

The chain recombines TRBV12-3 or TRBV12-4 with TRBJ1-5; TCRdb selects TRBD1, and the lack of DNA leaves this call unchecked. The CDR3 is 16 residues long. CDR3 in amino acids: CASSWQGARSNQPQHF.

V is TRBV7-6 and J is TRBJ2-1. Germline V gene data show CDR1 as SGHVS and CDR2 as FNYEAQ. The CDR3 consists of 14 residues. This CDR3 reads CASSLTGLSAEQFF.

The chain recombines TRBV12-3 or TRBV12-4 with TRBJ1-2; no DNA is available, so the TRBD1 call from TCRdb remains unchecked. The CDR3 loop spans 17 amino acids. The CDR3 spells CASSSSRQGATNYGYTF.

The chain links TRBV5-1 to TRBJ1-1. The V gene's germline CDR1 is SGHRS and CDR2 YFSETQ. The CDR3 loop spans 14 amino acids. The CDR3 reads CASSSFDGNTEAFF.

The rearrangement uses TRBV5-6 and TRBJ1-1; the D call of TRBD1 rests on TCRdb alone, since no DNA is present to check it. Germline loops: CDR1 SGHDT, CDR2 YYEEEE. CDR3 length: 13 residues. CDR3 in amino acids: CASSLNRATEAFF.

This rearrangement joins TRBV28 to TRBJ2-2; TCRdb designates TRBD1, a call that cannot be tested without DNA. Looked up from germline, CDR1 is MDHEN and CDR2 is SYDVKM. The CDR3 spans 13 residues. CDR3 loop: CASKTGSPGELFF.

The J gene is TRBJ2-5, the V gene TRBV10-3; TCRdb calls TRBD1, which cannot be checked without DNA. The length of the CDR3 is 13 residues. CDR1 is ENHRY and CDR2 is SYGVKD in the germline V gene. The CDR3 sequence: CAIRPGQEGTQYF.

The chain's CDR3 is CAWSRLSNTGELFF. The genes are TRBV30 and TRBJ2-2. Germline V lookup: CDR1 GTSNPN, CDR2 SVGIG (reference sequence). The CDR3 loop spans 14 amino acids. The whole variable domain, filled in from reference TRBV30 and TRBJ2-2, reads SQTIHQWPATLVQPVGSPLSLECTVEGTSNPNLYWYRQAAGRGLQLLFYSVGIGQISSEVPQNLSASRPQDRQFILSSKKLLLSDSGFYLCAWSRLSNTGELFFGEGSRLTVL.

The chain has TRBV28 and TRBJ2-3. The CDR3 has 14 amino acids. Germline V gene data show CDR1 as MDHEN and CDR2 as SYDVKM. The CDR3 spells CASRPVRGTDTQYF.

The chain employs TRBV5-1 and TRBJ2-1; TCRdb reports TRBD2, a call that lacks DNA to check it against. Germline V gives CDR1 SGHRS, CDR2 YFSETQ. The CDR3 covers 15 residues. This CDR3 reads CASSLRGAGPNEQFF.

This sequence joins TRBV7-2 and TRBJ1-2; TCRdb's assignment of TRBD1 cannot be checked, as there is no DNA. Germline CDR1 is SGHTA and CDR2 is FQGNSA. This CDR3 comprises 13 residues. The CDR3 sequence is CASSLGGGGGYTF.

The chain has TRBV7-9 and TRBJ2-3; the D call from TCRdb, TRBD1, cannot be confirmed without DNA. Per germline, CDR1 SEHNR and CDR2 FQNEAQ (reference sequence). CDR3 length: 13 residues. The CDR3 reads CASSPPGGETQYF.